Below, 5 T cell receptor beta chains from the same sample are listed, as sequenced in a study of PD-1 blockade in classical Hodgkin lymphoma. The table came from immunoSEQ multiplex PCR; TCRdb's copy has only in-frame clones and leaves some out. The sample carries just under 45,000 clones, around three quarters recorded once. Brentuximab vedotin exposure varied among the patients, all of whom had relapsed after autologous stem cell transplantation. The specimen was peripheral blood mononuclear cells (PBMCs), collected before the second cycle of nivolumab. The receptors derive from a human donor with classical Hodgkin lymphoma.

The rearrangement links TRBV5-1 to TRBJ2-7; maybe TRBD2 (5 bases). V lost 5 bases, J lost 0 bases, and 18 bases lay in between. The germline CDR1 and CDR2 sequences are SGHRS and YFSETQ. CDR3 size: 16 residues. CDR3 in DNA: TGCGCCAGCAGGCCCGGGGTGGGAGCCCTCTCCTACGAGCAGTACTTC. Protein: CASRPGVGALSYEQYF.

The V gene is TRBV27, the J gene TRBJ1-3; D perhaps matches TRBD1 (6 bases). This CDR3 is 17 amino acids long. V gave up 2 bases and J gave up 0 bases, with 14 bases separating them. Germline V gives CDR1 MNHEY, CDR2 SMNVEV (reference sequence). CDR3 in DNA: TGTGCCAGCAGTTTAAGGGGGTTGGGGAGCTCTGGAAACACCATATATTTT. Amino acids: CASSLRGLGSSGNTIYF.

The CDR3 sequence is CASSLIADLSSYNEQFF. CDR3 DNA: TGTGCCAGCAGCTTGATCGCGGACTTAAGCTCCTACAATGAGCAGTTCTTC. The rearrangement uses TRBV5-4 and TRBJ2-1, with D possibly being TRBD2 (5 bases). The CDR3 is 17 amino acids. Trimming cost V 1 base and J 0 bases, with 14 bases left between them. CDR1 and CDR2 from the germline V gene are SGHNT and YYREEE (reference sequence).

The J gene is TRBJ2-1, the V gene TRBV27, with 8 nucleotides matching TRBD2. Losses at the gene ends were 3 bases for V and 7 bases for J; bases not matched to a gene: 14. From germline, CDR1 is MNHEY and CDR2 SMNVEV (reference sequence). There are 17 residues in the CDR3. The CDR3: CASSFTFGGGGRNEQFF. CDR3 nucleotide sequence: TGTGCCAGCAGTTTCACGTTCGGGGGCGGGGGGAGAAATGAGCAGTTCTTC.

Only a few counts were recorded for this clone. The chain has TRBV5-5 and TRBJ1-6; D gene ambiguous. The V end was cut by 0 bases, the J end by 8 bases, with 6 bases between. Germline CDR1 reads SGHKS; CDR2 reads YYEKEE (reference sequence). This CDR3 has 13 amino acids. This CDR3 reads CASSLETYSPLHF. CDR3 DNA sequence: TGTGCCAGCAGCTTGGAGACTTATTCACCCCTCCACTTT.